The clone carrying this TCR beta chain occurred a few times. Its antigen is unknown. Assay used: immunoSEQ multiplex PCR; TCRdb lists only in-frame clones, some missing. The sample shows some 2,900 clones, 25% to 30% of them seen only once. In germline, CDR1 is GTSNPN, CDR2 SVGIG (reference sequence). V gave up 0 bases and J gave up 4 bases, with 10 bases separating them. This CDR3 is built from 14 residues. The data were taken from a study of sequential checkpoint blockade in melanoma. Study-level background: After both sequences, patients received maintenance nivolumab. 75 to 95 pretreatment tumor DNA samples were TCRβ immunosequenced. Notes on the study in general: Clinical benefit was about 30 times likelier when tumor T-cell fraction and clonality increased.

Treatment meaning: randomized to nivolumab then ipilimumab (arm A) or the reverse (arm B). The chain combines TRBV30 with TRBJ1-3, with D unclear. This receptor was obtained from a human donor with melanoma. The specimen comprised tumor tissue (inferred from file names), sampled from a patient given nivolumab and ipilimumab in sequence. In DNA, the CDR3 is TGTGCCTGGAGTGTTGGCGCGAAAGGAAACACCATATATTTT. Residues: CAWSVGAKGNTIYF.